These T cell receptor beta chains were read from a single sample in a study of CD8 T cells in Susac syndrome. MiXCR, applied by TCRdb to the immunoSEQ multiplex PCR reads, yields one record per CDR3 protein. The table has 120,000 or so distinct CDR3 sequences, 95% to 96% seen once; the top ten hold roughly 0.14%. Input material: CD4+ T cells from PBMCs. These receptors all come from a human donor with Susac syndrome. The CDR3 runs from the conserved cysteine through the conserved F or W. The D gene is left open where the match is weak. Only some rows state a clone size, as once, few, many or a class for expanded clones.

d_gene	abundance	v_gene	j_gene	CDR3nt	CDR3aa
TRBD2	NA	TRBV4-3	TRBJ2-6	TGCGCCAGCAGCCAAGGGACTAGCGGGAGGGCCGAGGCCAACGTCCTGACTTTC	CASSQGTSGRAEANVLTF
NA	NA	TRBV7-3	TRBJ1-3	TGTGCCAGCAGCTTAGAAAGGTTTTCGGACACCATATATTTT	CASSLERFSDTIYF
NA	NA	TRBV9	TRBJ2-3	TGTGCCAGCAGCGTAGGGGGGAGCTCCCTTAGGGATACGCAGTATTTT	CASSVGGSSLRDTQYF
NA	NA	TRBV23-1	TRBJ1-2	TGCGCCAGCAGTCAAGGGCGGGACTTCTATGGCTACACCTTC	CASSQGRDFYGYTF
NA	NA	TRBV4-2	TRBJ1-2	TGTGCCAGCAGCCAAGATGACCGACGCAACTATGGCTACACCTTC	CASSQDDRRNYGYTF
TRBD2	NA	TRBV20-1	TRBJ2-1	TGCAGTGCTAGCCCAAAGGGCCTAGCGGACAATGAGCAGTTCTTC	CSASPKGLADNEQFF
NA	NA	TRBV30	TRBJ1-2	TGTGCCTGGAGTTTTATGAGAAGCAGGGCATATGGCTACACCTTC	CAWSFMRSRAYGYTF
TRBD1	NA	TRBV20-1	TRBJ1-2	TGCAGTGCTTCAGGGGGCGTCTACTATGGCTACACCTTC	CSASGGVYYGYTF
NA	NA	TRBV15	TRBJ2-3	TGTGCCACCAGCAGAATCCGCAGCACAGATACGCAGTATTTT	CATSRIRSTDTQYF
TRBD2	once	TRBV6-5	TRBJ2-1	TGTGCCAGCAGTTACTCGGAAGCGGGAAGGGAGCAGTTCTTC	CASSYSEAGREQFF
NA	NA	TRBV7-8	TRBJ2-3	TGTGCCAGCAGCTTAGAATTGGGGGACACAGATACGCAGTATTTT	CASSLELGDTDTQYF
NA	NA	TRBV14	TRBJ2-1	TGTGCCAGCAGCGCCCAACTAGCCGGAATTCAGTTCTTC	CASSAQLAGIQFF
NA	NA	TRBV30	TRBJ2-2	TGTGCCTGGACGTCTGTTAACACCGGGGAGCTGTTTTTT	CAWTSVNTGELFF
TRBD1	NA	TRBV29-1	TRBJ1-1	TGCAGCGTGGTCACTCTGGGCAGGGGGTACGACACTGAAGCTTTCTTT	CSVVTLGRGYDTEAFF
TRBD2	NA	TRBV29-1	TRBJ2-1	TGCAGCGTTGAGCGGGAGTGGAATGAGCAGTTCTTC	CSVEREWNEQFF
NA	NA	TRBV7-2	TRBJ2-7	TGTGCCAGCTTAACCGGGCCACCCCAGGAGCAGTACTTC	CASLTGPPQEQYF
TRBD2	NA	TRBV24-1	TRBJ2-5	TGTGCCACCAGTGGTGCCCCGGCGATAGCGGGGGATCAGCAAGAGACCCAGTACTTC	CATSGAPAIAGDQQETQYF
TRBD1	once	TRBV20-1	TRBJ2-7	TGCAGTGCTAGAGAAGGGACAGGGGTGTACGAGCAGTACTTC	CSAREGTGVYEQYF
NA	NA	TRBV3-1	TRBJ2-7	TGTGCCAGCAGCCAAGTGGGCACTGACGGCTACTACGAGCAGTACTTC	CASSQVGTDGYYEQYF
NA	NA	TRBV5-6	TRBJ2-5	TGTGCCAGCAGCACCTCTAGCGAGTGGAGAGAGACCCAGTACTTC	CASSTSSEWRETQYF
TRBD1	once	TRBV27	TRBJ1-2	TGTGCCAGCAGTTTAGGACAGGGCTTCGGCTACACCTTC	CASSLGQGFGYTF
NA	NA	TRBV12-3/TRBV12-4	TRBJ1-1	TGTGCCAGCAACTTACAGGGTTCGGGTACTGAAGCTTTCTTT	CASNLQGSGTEAFF
NA	few	TRBV6-1	TRBJ1-4	TGTGCCAGCAGCGGCCCAGGGATTAATGAAAAACTGTTTTTT	CASSGPGINEKLFF
NA	NA	TRBV29-1	TRBJ1-2	TGCAGCGTCGCACCGAAGTCTAACTATGGCTACACCTTC	CSVAPKSNYGYTF
NA	NA	TRBV28	TRBJ2-5	TGTGCCAGCACCCTGGGGGGCGGGAGCAAGACCCAGTACTTC	CASTLGGGSKTQYF
TRBD1	once	TRBV5-1	TRBJ2-5	TGCGCCAGCAGCTTGGCCGGGCAGGGGGCTGATGGGACCCAGTACTTC	CASSLAGQGADGTQYF
TRBD1	NA	TRBV4-2	TRBJ2-7	TGTGCCAGCAGCCCCTCAGACAGGGCAGGCGAGCAGTACTTC	CASSPSDRAGEQYF
NA	NA	TRBV29-1	TRBJ1-5	TGCAGCGTTGCCCGGGGAAGGGGGGATCAGCCCCAGCATTTT	CSVARGRGDQPQHF
TRBD2	NA	TRBV14	TRBJ2-1	TGTGCCAGCAGTCGACTAGCCGGGTCCTACAATGAGCAGTTCTTC	CASSRLAGSYNEQFF
NA	NA	TRBV20-1	TRBJ1-3	TGCAGTGCTAGGGAAATGGTTTCAAGCACCATATATTTT	CSAREMVSSTIYF
NA	NA	TRBV27	TRBJ2-7	TGTGCCAGCAGTTTGACCCGAACGGGGGAGCAGTACTTC	CASSLTRTGEQYF
TRBD2	NA	TRBV11-1	TRBJ2-1	TGTGCCAGCAGCTTAGAAAGGAGCGGGGCGACTTACAATGAGCAGTTCTTC	CASSLERSGATYNEQFF
TRBD2	NA	TRBV2	TRBJ2-1	TGTGCCACCAAGGAGCGGGAGGGCCCTCATGAGCAGTTCTTC	CATKEREGPHEQFF
NA	NA	TRBV20-1	TRBJ1-1	TGCAGTGCTAGATATGGAGGCAGGGTGAACACTGAAGCTTTCTTT	CSARYGGRVNTEAFF
NA	NA	TRBV7-9	TRBJ2-1	TGTGCCAGCAGCTTAGCGGGATTAATCAATGAGCAGTTCTTC	CASSLAGLINEQFF
TRBD2	NA	TRBV15	TRBJ2-5	TGTGCCACCAGTACTAGCGGGAGTACGGAGACCCAGTACTTC	CATSTSGSTETQYF
NA	few	TRBV18	TRBJ2-1	TGTGCCAGCTCACCAGGGCGGAATGAGCAGTTCTTC	CASSPGRNEQFF
NA	NA	TRBV5-1	TRBJ2-1	TGCGCCAGCAGCTTGGCAGGCGGCGGTTCGGGGTACAATGAGCAGTTCTTC	CASSLAGGGSGYNEQFF
NA	NA	TRBV24-1	TRBJ2-5	TGTGCCACCAGTGCCCCGGGGCAGGCGGAGGCCCAGTACTTC	CATSAPGQAEAQYF
NA	NA	TRBV2	TRBJ1-4	TGTGCCAGCAGTGCAATCAGAGGGGAAAAACTGTTTTTT	CASSAIRGEKLFF
NA	NA	TRBV2	TRBJ2-5	TGTGCCAGCGCCCGGGAGCCCCGAGAGACCCAGTACTTC	CASAREPRETQYF
NA	NA	TRBV3-1	TRBJ2-1	TGTGCCAGCAGCCAAGGGGGGTACGGCAATGAGCAGTTCTTC	CASSQGGYGNEQFF
NA	once	TRBV20-1	TRBJ1-1	TGCAGTGCTAGCGGACAGCCGAACACTGAAGCTTTCTTT	CSASGQPNTEAFF
NA	NA	TRBV3-1	TRBJ2-5	TGTGCCAGCAGCCAAGATCCGGCTGAGAGAGAGACCCAGTACTTC	CASSQDPAERETQYF
TRBD1	NA	TRBV4-2	TRBJ2-5	TGTGCCAGCAGCTCCCGGACAGGGGAGGAGACCCAGTACTTC	CASSSRTGEETQYF
NA	NA	TRBV6-5	TRBJ2-2	TGTGCCAGCAGTTACGACTTCTCCACCGGGGAGCTGTTTTTT	CASSYDFSTGELFF
TRBD2	NA	TRBV20-1	TRBJ2-2	TGCAGTGCTAGAGAGACTAGCGAATACACCGGGGAGCTGTTTTTT	CSARETSEYTGELFF
NA	NA	TRBV7-9	TRBJ1-4	TGTGCCAGCAGCTTAAATGAAAAACTGTTTTTT	CASSLNEKLFF
NA	NA	TRBV20-1	TRBJ2-3	TGCAGTGCTAGAGATCAAGACTTCATCACAGATACGCAGTATTTT	CSARDQDFITDTQYF